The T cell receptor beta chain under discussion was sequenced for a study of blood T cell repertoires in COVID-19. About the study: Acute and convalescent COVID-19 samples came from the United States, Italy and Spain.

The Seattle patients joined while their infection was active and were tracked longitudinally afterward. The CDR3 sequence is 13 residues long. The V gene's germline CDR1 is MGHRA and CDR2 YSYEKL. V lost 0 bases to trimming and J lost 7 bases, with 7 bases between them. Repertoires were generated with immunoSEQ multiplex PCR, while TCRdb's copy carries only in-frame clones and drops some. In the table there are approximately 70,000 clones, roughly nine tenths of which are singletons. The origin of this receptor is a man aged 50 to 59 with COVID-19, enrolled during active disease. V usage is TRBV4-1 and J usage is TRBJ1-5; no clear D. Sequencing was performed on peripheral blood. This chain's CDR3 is CASSQDLVQPQHF. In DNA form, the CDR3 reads TGCGCCAGCAGCCAAGATCTAGTCCAGCCCCAGCATTTT.